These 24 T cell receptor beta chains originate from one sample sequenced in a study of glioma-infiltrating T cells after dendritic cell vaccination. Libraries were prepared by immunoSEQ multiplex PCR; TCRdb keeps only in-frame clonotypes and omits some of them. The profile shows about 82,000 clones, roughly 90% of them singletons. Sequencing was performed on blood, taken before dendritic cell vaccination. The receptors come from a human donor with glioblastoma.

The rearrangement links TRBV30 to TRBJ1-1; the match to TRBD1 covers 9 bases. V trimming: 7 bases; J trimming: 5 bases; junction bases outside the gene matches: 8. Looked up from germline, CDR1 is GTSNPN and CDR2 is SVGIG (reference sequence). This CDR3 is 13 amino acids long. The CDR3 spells CASYRGRGTEAFF. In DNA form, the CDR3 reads TGTGCCTCGTACAGGGGGCGCGGAACTGAAGCTTTCTTT.

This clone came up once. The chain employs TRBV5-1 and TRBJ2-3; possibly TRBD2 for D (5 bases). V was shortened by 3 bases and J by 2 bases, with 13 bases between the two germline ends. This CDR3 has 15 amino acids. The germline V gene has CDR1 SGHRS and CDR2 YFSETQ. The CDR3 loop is CASSSGRGFTDTQYF. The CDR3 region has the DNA TGCGCCAGCAGCTCCGGACGGGGATTCACAGATACGCAGTATTTT.

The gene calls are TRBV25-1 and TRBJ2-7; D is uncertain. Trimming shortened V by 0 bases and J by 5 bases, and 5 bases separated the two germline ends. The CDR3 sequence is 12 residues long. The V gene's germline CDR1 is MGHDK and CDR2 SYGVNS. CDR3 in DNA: TGTGCCAGCAGTGAATATCTCCACGAGCAGTACTTC. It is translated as CASSEYLHEQYF.

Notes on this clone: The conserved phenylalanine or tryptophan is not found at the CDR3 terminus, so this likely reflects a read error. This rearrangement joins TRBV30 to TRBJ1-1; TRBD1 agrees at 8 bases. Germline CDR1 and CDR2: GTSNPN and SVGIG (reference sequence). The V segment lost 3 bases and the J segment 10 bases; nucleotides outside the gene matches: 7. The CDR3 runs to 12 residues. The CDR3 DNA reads TGTGCCTGGAGCGTGCTACAGGGGGGAGCTTTCCTT. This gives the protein CAWSVLQGGAFL.

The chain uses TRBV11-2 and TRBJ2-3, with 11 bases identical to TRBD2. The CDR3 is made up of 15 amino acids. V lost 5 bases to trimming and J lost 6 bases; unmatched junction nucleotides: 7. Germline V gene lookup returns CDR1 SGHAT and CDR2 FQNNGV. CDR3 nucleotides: TGTGCCAGCAGCCTAGGACTAGCGGGTTCTGATACGCAGTATTTT. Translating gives CASSLGLAGSDTQYF.

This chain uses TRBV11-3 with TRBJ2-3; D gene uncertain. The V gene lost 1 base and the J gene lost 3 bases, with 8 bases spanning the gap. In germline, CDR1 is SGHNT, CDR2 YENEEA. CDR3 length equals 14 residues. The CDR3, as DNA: TGTGCCAGCAGCTTAGGGAGTTGGACAGATACGCAGTATTTT. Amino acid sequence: CASSLGSWTDTQYF.

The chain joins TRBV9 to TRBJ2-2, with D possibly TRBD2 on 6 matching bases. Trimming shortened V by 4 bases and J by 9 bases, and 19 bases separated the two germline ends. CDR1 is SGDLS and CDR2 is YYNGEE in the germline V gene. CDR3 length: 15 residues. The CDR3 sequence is CASSPGQGGFRELFF. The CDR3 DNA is TGTGCCAGCAGCCCTGGGCAGGGAGGTTTCCGGGAGCTGTTTTTT.

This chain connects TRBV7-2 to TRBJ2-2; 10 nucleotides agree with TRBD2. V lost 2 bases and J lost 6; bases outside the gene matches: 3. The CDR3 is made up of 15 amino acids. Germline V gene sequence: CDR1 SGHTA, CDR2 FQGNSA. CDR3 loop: CASSLTSGAPGELFF. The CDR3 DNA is TGTGCCAGCAGCTTAACTAGCGGGGCCCCCGGGGAGCTGTTTTTT.

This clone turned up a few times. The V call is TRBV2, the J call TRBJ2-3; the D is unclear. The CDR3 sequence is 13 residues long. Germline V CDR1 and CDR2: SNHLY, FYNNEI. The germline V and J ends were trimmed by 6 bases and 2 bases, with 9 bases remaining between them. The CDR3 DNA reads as TGTGCCAGCAGCCCGCGAAACACAGATACGCAGTATTTT. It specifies CASSPRNTDTQYF.

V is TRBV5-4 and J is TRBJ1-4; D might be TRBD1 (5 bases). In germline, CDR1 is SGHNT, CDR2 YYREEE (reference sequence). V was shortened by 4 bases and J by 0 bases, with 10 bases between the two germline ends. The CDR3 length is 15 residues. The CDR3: CASSPGGATNEKLFF. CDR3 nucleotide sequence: TGTGCCAGCAGCCCGGGGGGGGCAACTAATGAAAAACTGTTTTTT.

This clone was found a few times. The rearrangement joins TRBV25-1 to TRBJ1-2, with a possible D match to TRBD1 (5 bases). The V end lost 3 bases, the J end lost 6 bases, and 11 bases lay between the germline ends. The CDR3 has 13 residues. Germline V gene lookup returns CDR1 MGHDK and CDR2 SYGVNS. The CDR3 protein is CASSEGQGHGYTF. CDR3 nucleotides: TGTGCCAGCAGTGAGGGTCAGGGTCATGGCTACACCTTC.

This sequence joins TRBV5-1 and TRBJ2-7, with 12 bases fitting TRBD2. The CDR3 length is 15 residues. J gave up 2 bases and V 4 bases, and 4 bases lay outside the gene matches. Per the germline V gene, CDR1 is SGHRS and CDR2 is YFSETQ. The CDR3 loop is CASSGGLAGTYEQYF. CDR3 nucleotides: TGCGCCAGCAGCGGGGGACTAGCGGGCACCTACGAGCAGTACTTC.

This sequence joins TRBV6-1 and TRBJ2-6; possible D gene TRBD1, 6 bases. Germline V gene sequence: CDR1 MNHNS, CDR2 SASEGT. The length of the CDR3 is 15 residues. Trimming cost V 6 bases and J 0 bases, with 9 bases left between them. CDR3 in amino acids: CASRGAHSGANVLTF. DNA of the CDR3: TGTGCCAGCAGGGGGGCGCACTCTGGGGCCAACGTCCTGACTTTC.

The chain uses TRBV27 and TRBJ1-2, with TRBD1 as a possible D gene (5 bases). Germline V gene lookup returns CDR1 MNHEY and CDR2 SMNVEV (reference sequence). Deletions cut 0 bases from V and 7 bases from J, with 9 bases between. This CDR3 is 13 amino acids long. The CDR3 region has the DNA TGTGCCAGCAGTTTATCCAGGGATGGTGGCTACACCTTC. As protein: CASSLSRDGGYTF.

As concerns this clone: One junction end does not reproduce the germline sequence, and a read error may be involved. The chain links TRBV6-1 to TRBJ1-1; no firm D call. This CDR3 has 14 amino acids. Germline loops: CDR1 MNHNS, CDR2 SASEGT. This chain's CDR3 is CASREGLLDTEAFF. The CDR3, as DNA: TGTGCCAGCAGGGAAGGACTGCTAGACACTGAAGCTTTCTTT.

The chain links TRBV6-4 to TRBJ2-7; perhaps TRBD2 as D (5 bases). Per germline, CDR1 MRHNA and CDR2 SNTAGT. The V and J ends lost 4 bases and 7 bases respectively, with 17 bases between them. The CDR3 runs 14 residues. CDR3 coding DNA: TGTGCCAGCAGTGCCTCCCCCGGGGTAGGGGAGCAGTACTTC. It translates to CASSASPGVGEQYF.

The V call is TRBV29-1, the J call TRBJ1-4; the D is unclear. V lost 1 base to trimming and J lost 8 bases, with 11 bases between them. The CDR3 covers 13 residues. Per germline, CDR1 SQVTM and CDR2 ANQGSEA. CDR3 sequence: CSVEGSHREKLFF. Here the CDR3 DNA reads TGCAGCGTTGAAGGTTCCCACCGGGAAAAACTGTTTTTT.

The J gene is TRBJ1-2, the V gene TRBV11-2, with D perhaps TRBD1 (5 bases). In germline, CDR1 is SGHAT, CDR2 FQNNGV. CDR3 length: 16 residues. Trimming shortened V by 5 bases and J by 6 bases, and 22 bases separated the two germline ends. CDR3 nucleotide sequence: TGTGCCAGCAGCCCTTTACGGTCAGGGCCCCGAGATGGCTACACCTTC. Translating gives CASSPLRSGPRDGYTF.

The CDR3 coding sequence is TGTGCCAGCAGTAGGACACAGGGGGCAGCCTATCAGCCCCAGCATTTT. Its protein is CASSRTQGAAYQPQHF. The V and J genes are TRBV28 and TRBJ1-5; 9 bases align to TRBD1. Per the germline V gene, CDR1 is MDHEN and CDR2 is SYDVKM. This CDR3 spans 16 amino acids. V was clipped by 5 bases and J by 5 bases; unmatched bases: 10.

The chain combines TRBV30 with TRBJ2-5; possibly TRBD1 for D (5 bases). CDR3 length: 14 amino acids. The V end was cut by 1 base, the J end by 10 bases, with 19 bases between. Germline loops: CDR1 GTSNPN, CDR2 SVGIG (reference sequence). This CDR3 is CAWSEGRAHFGQYF. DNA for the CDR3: TGTGCCTGGAGTGAAGGCAGGGCCCACTTCGGCCAGTACTTC.

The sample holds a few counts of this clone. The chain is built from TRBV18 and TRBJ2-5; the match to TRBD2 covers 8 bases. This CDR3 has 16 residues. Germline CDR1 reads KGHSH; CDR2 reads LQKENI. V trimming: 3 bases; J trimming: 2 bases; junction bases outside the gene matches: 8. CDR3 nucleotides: TGTGCCAGCTCACCCGGGGGGGACGCAGCACAAGAGACCCAGTACTTC. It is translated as CASSPGGDAAQETQYF.

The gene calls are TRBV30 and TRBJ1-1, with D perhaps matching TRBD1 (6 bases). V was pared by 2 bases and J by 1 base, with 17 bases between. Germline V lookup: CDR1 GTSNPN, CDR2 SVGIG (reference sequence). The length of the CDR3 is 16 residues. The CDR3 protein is CAWSPKGGRTNTEAFF. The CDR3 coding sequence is TGTGCCTGGAGTCCCAAGGGGGGGCGTACGAACACTGAAGCTTTCTTT.

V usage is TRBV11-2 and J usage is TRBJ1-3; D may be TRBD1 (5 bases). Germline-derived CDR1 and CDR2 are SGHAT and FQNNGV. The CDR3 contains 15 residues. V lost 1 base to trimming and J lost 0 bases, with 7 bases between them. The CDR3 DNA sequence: TGTGCCAGCAGCTTAGTGGGGGGCTCTGGAAACACCATATATTTT. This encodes CASSLVGGSGNTIYF.

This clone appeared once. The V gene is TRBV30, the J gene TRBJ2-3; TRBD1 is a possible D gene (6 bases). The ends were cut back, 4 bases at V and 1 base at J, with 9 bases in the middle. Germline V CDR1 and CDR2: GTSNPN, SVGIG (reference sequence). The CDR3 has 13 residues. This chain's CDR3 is CAWNRQGTDTQYF. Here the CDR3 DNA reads TGTGCCTGGAATAGACAGGGCACAGATACGCAGTATTTT.